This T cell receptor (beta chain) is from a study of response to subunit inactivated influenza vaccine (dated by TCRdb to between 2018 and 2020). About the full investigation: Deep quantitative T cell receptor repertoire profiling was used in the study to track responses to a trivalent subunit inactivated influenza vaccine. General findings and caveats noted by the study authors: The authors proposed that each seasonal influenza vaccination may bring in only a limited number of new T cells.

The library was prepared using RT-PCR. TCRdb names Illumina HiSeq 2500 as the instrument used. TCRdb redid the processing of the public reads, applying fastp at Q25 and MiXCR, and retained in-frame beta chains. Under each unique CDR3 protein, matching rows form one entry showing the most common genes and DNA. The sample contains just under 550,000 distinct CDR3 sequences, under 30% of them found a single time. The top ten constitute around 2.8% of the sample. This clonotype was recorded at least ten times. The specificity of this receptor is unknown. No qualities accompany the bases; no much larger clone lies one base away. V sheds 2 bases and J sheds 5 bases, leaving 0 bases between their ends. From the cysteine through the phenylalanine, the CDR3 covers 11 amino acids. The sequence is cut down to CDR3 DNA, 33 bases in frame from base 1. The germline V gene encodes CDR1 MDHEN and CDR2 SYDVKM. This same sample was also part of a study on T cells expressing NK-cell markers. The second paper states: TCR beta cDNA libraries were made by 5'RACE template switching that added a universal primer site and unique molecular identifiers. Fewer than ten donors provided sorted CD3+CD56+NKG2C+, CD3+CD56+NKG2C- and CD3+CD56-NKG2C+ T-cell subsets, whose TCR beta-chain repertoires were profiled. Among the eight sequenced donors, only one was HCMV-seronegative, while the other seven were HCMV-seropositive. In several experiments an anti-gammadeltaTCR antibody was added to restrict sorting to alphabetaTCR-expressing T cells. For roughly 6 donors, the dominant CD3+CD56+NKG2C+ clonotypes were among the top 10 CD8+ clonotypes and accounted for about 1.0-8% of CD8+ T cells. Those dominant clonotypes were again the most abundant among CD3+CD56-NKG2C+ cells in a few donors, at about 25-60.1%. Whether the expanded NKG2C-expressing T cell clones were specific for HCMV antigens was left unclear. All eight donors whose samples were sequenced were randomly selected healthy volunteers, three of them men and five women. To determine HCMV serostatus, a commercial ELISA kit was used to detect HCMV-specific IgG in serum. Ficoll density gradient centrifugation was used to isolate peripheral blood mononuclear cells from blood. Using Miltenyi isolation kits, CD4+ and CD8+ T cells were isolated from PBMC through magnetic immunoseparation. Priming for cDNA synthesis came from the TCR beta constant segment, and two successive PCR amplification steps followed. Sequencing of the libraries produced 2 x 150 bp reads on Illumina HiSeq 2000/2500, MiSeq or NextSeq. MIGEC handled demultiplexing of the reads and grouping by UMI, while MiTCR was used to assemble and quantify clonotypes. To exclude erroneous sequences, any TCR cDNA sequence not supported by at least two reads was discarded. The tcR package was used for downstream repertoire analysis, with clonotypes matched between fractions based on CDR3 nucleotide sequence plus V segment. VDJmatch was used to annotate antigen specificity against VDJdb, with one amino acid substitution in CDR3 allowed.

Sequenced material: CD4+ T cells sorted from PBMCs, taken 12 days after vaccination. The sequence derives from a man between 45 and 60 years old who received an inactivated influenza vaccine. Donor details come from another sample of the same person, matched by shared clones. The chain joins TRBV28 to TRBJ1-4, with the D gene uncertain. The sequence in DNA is TGTGCCAGCAGTTTAAATGAAAAACTGTTTTTT. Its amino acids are CASSLNEKLFF.